This T cell receptor (beta chain) stems from a study of PD-1 blockade in classical Hodgkin lymphoma. Using immunoSEQ multiplex PCR, the repertoire was profiled, and TCRdb retains in-frame clones only, with some absent. The table lists almost 20,000 clones, approximately 80% of them singletons. The table lists this clone with a count of one. The antigen is unknown. Time point given: cycle 4 day 1 (C4D1), after 6 weeks of nivolumab. No patient escaped relapse after autologous stem cell transplantation, and brentuximab vedotin exposure varied. Regarding the study as a whole: A significant rise in TCR diversity by C4D1 was seen for CD4+ but not CD8+ cells. Newly diagnosed patients and complete responders had comparable diversity at baseline.

The CDR3 is 16 amino acids. Germline assignment: CDR1 MNHEY and CDR2 SVGAGI. V shed 4 bases and J 0 bases; nucleotides not matched to a gene: 5. The material sequenced was peripheral blood mononuclear cells (PBMCs), taken before the fourth cycle of nivolumab. The receptor comes from a human donor with classical Hodgkin lymphoma. The rearrangement uses TRBV6-5 and TRBJ2-5, with TRBD2 matching 10 bases. The CDR3 here is CASSFRLAGYQETQYF. DNA of the CDR3: TGTGCCAGCAGTTTTCGACTAGCGGGCTACCAAGAGACCCAGTACTTC.